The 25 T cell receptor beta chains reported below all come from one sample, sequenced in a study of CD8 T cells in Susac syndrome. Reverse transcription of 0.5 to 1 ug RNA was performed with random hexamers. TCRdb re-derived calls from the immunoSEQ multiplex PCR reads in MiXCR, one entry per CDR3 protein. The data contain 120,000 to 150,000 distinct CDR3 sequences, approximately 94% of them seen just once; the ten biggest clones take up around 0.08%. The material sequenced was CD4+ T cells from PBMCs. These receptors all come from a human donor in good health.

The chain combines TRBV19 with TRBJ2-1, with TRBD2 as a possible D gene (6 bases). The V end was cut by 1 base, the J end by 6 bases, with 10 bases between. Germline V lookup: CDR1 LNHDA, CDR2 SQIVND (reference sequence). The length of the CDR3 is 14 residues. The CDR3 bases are TGTGCCAGTAGTATAGTGAGGGGAGGCAATGAGCAGTTCTTC. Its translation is CASSIVRGGNEQFF.

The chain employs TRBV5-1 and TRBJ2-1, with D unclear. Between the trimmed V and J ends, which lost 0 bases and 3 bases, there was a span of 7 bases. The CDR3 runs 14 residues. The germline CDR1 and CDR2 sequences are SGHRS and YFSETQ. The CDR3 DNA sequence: TGCGCCAGCAGCTTGGAGGCGCGCTACAATGAGCAGTTCTTC. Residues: CASSLEARYNEQFF.

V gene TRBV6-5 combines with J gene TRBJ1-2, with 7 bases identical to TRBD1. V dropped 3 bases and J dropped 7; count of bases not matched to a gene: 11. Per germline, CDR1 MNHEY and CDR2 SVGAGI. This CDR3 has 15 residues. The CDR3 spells CASSYQGQRSFGYTF. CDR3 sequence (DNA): TGTGCCAGCAGTTATCAGGGACAGAGGAGTTTTGGCTACACCTTC.

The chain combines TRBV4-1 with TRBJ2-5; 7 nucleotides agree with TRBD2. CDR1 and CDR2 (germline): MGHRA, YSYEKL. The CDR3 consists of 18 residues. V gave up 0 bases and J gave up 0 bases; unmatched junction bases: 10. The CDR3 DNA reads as TGCGCCAGCAGCCAAGACTCCCGGACTAGTTGGTACCAAGAGACCCAGTACTTC. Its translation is CASSQDSRTSWYQETQYF.

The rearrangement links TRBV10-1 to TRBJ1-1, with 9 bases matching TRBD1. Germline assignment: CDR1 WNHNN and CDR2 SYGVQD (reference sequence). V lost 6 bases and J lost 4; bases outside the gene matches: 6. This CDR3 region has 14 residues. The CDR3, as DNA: TGCGCCAGCAGGAACAGGGGGCCGAGCACTGAAGCTTTCTTT. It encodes CASRNRGPSTEAFF.

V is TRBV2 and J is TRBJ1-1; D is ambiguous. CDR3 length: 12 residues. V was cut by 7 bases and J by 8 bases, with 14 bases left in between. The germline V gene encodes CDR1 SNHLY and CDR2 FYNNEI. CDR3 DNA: TGTGCCAGCACCTCGGCCCCGGGGGAAGCTTTCTTT. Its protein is CASTSAPGEAFF.

The CDR3 is CSARRSGSVSTDTQYF. For the CDR3, the DNA is TGCAGTGCTAGGCGGAGTGGTTCAGTTAGCACAGATACGCAGTATTTT. The V and J genes are TRBV20-1 and TRBJ2-3, with D hard to call. The length of the CDR3 is 16 residues. Germline CDR1 reads DFQATT; CDR2 reads SNEGSKA (reference sequence). Trimming shortened V by 3 bases and J by 0 bases, and 16 bases separated the two germline ends.

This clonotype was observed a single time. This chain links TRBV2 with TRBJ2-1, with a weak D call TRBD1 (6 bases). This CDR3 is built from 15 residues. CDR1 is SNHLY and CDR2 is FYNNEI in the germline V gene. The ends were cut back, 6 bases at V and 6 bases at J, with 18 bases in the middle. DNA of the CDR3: TGTGCCAGCAGGCTACAGGGTTATGCTAGCAATGAGCAGTTCTTC. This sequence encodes CASRLQGYASNEQFF.

The CDR3 is CASSIIKGTEAFF. The CDR3 DNA reads TGTGCCAGTAGTATCATCAAGGGCACTGAAGCTTTCTTT. The rearrangement links TRBV19 to TRBJ1-1; no reliable D call. Trimming cost V 3 bases and J 4 bases, with 9 bases left between them. This CDR3 has 13 amino acids. Germline values: CDR1 LNHDA, CDR2 SQIVND (reference sequence).

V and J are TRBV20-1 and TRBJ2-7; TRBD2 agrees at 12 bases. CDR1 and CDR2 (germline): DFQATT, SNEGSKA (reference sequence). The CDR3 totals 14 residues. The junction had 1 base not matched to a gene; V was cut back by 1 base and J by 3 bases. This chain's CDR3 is CSARGLAGVYEQYF. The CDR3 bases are TGCAGTGCTAGAGGACTAGCGGGAGTCTACGAGCAGTACTTC.

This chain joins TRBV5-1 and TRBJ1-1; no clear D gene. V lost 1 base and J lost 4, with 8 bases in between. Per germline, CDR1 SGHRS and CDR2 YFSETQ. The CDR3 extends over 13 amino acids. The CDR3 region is CASSLYLGTEAFF. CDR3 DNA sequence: TGCGCCAGCAGCTTGTATCTAGGCACTGAAGCTTTCTTT.

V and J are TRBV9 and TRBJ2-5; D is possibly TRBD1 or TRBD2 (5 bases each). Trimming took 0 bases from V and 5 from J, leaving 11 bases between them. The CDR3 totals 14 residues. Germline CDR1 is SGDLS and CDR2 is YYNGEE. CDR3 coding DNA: TGTGCCAGCAGCGTAGGAGGGGTGATGGAGACCCAGTACTTC. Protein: CASSVGGVMETQYF. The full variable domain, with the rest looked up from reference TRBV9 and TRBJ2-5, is DSGVTQTPKHLITATGQRVTLRCSPRSGDLSVYWYQQSLDQGLQFLIQYYNGEERAKGNILERFSAQQFPDLHSELNLSSLELGDSALYFCASSVGGVMETQYFGPGTRLLVL.

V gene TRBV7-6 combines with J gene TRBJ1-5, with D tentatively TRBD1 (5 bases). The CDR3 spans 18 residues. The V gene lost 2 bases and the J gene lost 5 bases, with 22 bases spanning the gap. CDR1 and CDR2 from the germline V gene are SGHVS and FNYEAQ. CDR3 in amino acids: CASSLLAGRGVGHQPQHF. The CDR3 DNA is TGTGCCAGCAGCTTATTGGCGGGACGGGGAGTGGGACATCAGCCCCAGCATTTT.

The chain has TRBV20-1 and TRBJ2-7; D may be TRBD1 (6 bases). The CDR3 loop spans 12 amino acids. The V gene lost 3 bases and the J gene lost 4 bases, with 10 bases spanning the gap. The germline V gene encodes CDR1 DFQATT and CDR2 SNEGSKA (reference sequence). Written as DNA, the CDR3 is TGCAGTGCTAGCAGGGGCGGGTACGAGCAGTACTTC. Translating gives CSASRGGYEQYF.

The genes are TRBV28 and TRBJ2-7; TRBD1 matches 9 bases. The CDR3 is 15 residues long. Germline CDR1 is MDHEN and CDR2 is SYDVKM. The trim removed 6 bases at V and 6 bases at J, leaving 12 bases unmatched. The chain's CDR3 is CASSPIQGAEGEQYF. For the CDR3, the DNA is TGTGCCAGCAGCCCAATACAGGGGGCTGAGGGCGAGCAGTACTTC.

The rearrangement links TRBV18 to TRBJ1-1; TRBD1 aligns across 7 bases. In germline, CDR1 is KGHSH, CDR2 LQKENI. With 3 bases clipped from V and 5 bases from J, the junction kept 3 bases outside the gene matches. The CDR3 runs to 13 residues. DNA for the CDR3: TGTGCCAGCTCACCCGACAGGGTAACTGAAGCTTTCTTT. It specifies CASSPDRVTEAFF.

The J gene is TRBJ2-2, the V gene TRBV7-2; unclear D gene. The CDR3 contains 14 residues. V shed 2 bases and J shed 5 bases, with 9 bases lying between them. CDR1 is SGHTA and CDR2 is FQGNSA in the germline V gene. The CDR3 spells CASSLSRSTGELFF. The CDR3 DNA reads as TGTGCCAGCAGCTTAAGTAGGTCGACCGGGGAGCTGTTTTTT.

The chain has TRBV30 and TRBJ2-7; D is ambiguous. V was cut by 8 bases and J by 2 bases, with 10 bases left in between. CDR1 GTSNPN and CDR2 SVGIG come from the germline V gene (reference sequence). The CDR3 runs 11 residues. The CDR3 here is CAAELTYEQYF. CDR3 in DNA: TGTGCCGCGGAGCTAACCTACGAGCAGTACTTC. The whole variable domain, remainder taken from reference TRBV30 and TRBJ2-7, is SQTIHQWPATLVQPVGSPLSLECTVEGTSNPNLYWYRQAAGRGLQLLFYSVGIGQISSEVPQNLSASRPQDRQFILSSKKLLLSDSGFYLCAAELTYEQYFGPGTRLTVT.

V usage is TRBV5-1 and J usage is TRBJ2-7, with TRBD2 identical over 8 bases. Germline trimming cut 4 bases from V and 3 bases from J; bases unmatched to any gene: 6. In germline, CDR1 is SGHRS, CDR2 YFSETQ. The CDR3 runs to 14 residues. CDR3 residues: CASSPSGSRYEQYF. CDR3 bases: TGCGCCAGCAGCCCGAGCGGGAGTCGCTACGAGCAGTACTTC.

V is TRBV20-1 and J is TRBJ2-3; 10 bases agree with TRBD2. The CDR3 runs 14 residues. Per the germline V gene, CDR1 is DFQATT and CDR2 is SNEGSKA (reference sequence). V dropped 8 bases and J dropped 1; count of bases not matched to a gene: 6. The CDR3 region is CSIPGTSGTDTQYF. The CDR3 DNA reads TGCAGTATCCCCGGGACTAGCGGCACAGATACGCAGTATTTT.

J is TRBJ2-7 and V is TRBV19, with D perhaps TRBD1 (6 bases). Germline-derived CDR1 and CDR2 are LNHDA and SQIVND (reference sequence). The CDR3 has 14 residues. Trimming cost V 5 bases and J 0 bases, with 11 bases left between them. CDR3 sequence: CASSRDRNSYEQYF. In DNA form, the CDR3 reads TGTGCCAGTAGTCGCGACAGGAACTCCTACGAGCAGTACTTC.

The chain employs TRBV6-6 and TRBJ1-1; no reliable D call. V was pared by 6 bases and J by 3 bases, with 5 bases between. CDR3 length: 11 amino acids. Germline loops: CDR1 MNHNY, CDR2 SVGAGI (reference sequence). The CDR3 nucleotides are TGTGCCAGCAGGATAGACACTGAAGCTTTCTTT. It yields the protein CASRIDTEAFF.

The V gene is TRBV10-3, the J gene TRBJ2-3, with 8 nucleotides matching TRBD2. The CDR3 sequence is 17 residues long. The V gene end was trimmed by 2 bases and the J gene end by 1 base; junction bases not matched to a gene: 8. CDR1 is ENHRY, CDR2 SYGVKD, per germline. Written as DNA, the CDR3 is TGTGCCATCAGTGAGCCCGGACGAGCGGGAGGCACAGATACGCAGTATTTT. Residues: CAISEPGRAGGTDTQYF.

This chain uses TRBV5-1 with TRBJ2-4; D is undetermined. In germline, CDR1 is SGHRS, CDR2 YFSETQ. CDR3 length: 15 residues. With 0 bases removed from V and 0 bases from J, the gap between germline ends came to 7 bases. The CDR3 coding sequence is TGCGCCAGCAGCTTGGAGGCAGCAGCCAAAAACATTCAGTACTTC. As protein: CASSLEAAAKNIQYF. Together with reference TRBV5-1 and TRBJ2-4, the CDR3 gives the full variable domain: KAGVTQTPRYLIKTRGQQVTLSCSPISGHRSVSWYQQTPGQGLQFLFEYFSETQRNKGNFPGRFSGRQFSNSRSEMNVSTLELGDSALYLCASSLEAAAKNIQYFGAGTRLSVL.

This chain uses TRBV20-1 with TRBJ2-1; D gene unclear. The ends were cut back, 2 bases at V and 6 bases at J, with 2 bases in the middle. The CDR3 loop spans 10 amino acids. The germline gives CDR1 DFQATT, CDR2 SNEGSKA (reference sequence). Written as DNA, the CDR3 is TGCAGTGCTAGAATCAATGAGCAGTTCTTC. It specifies CSARINEQFF.